This T cell receptor beta chain appears in the sequencing data of a study of T-cell memory formation after mild COVID-19. At the level of the study: Largely, the TCR clusters proved donor specific.

The table lists this clonotype with a few counts. The antigen remains undetermined. 5'RACE primed at constant segments yielded TCR alpha and TCR beta cDNA libraries bearing sample barcodes and UMIs. TCRdb re-analysed the 5' RACE reads in MiXCR, keeping a single row per CDR3 protein. The profile covers roughly 310,000 distinct CDR3 sequences, with 15% appearing a single time and 22% taken by the ten largest. In germline, CDR1 is KGHSH, CDR2 LQKENI. The length of the CDR3 is 16 residues. Trimming cost V 4 bases and J 2 bases; bases outside gene matches: 3. Broader study findings: Later expanders leaned CD4+, whereas day 15 to 85 contracting clones were balanced CD4/CD8. CD4+ clones that contracted lay mainly in CM and EM; CD8+ ones lay in EMRA.

The rearrangement joins TRBV18 to TRBJ2-3; 13 bases line up with TRBD2. This clonotype was obtained from a young man who had mild COVID-19 (a few samples of this study predate the infection). Cell type and time point are not known. Source material: PBMCs or a T cell subset sorted from them (not recorded which). This CDR3 is CASSLGLAGDTDTQYF. CDR3 nucleotides: TGTGCCAGCTCACTCGGACTAGCGGGGGACACAGATACGCAGTATTTT.